The entry below gives a single T cell receptor beta chain sequence along with its context. Its antigen is unidentified. Sequencing was performed with immunoSEQ multiplex PCR; in TCRdb, only in-frame clones are kept and a portion is missing. The table shows roughly 97,000 clones, with 91% occurring only once. This entry is derived from a study of graft-versus-host responses after intestinal transplantation. Broader study findings: The marrow of recipients harbored GvH clones, and ileum or blood showed some of them first.

The specimen was unstimulated CD4+ T cells sorted from spleen or lymph node cells, collected before transplant. This sequence originates from a human donor who was the organ donor for an intestinal transplant.

CDR3: CASSRGVAESEQFF. DNA of the CDR3: TGTGCCAGCAGTCGGGGGGTGGCCGAGTCCGAGCAGTTCTTC. The chain is built from TRBV7-2 and TRBJ2-1; TRBD2 agrees at 7 bases. The J segment lost 10 bases and the V segment lost 6 bases, leaving 12 bases of the junction unmatched. Germline CDR1 is SGHTA and CDR2 is FQGNSA. This CDR3 comprises 14 residues.